The 32 T cell receptor beta chains presented below share a single source sample, sequenced in a study of blood T cell repertoires in COVID-19. The method was immunoSEQ multiplex PCR; TCRdb's version includes in-frame clones alone and lacks a portion of them. The sample carries more than 200,000 clones, 70% to 90% recorded once. Sequencing was performed on peripheral blood. All receptors come from a man younger than 45 with COVID-19, enrolled during active disease.

The chain is built from TRBV6-5 and TRBJ2-7; D remains ambiguous. Germline loops: CDR1 MNHEY, CDR2 SVGAGI. V gave up 5 bases and J gave up 1 base, with 9 bases separating them. The CDR3 is 13 amino acids. CDR3 residues: CASSRRESYEQYF. DNA of the CDR3: TGTGCCAGCAGTCGGAGAGAATCCTACGAGCAGTACTTC.

The chain uses TRBV15 and TRBJ2-2; TRBD1 might be the D (6 bases). Germline V gives CDR1 LNHNV, CDR2 YYDKDF (reference sequence). Trimming shortened V by 1 base and J by 1 base, and 7 bases separated the two germline ends. The CDR3 has 15 amino acids. The CDR3 DNA is TGTGCCACCAGCAGAGGCAGGGGGAACACCGGGGAGCTGTTTTTT. Translation: CATSRGRGNTGELFF. Variable domain in full (rest from reference TRBV15 and TRBJ2-2): DAMVIQNPRYQVTQFGKPVTLSCSQTLNHNVMYWYQQKSSQAPKLLFHYYDKDFNNEADTPDNFQSRRPNTSFCFLDIRSPGLGDTAMYLCATSRGRGNTGELFFGEGSRLTVL.

The table lists this clone with a count of one. This chain links TRBV29-1 with TRBJ2-3; a weak D match, TRBD1 (6 bases). The CDR3 is made up of 14 amino acids. V was clipped by 4 bases and J by 5 bases, with 16 bases between them. In germline, CDR1 is SQVTM, CDR2 ANQGSEA. The CDR3 loop is CSVVVGGRGDTQYF. The DNA of the CDR3 is TGCAGCGTTGTTGTGGGCGGCAGGGGAGATACGCAGTATTTT.

The chain combines TRBV28 with TRBJ2-3, with 16 bases that match TRBD2. CDR1 and CDR2 from the germline V gene are MDHEN and SYDVKM. CDR3 length: 17 residues. With V trimmed by 6 bases and J by 5 bases, 8 bases remained unmatched. The CDR3 DNA reads as TGTGCCAGCAGAGCGGGACTAGCGGGAGGGACACAAGATACGCAGTATTTT. Translation: CASRAGLAGGTQDTQYF.

The chain employs TRBV11-2 and TRBJ2-1; TRBD2 is a possible D gene (6 bases). Germline V lookup: CDR1 SGHAT, CDR2 FQNNGV. The CDR3 contains 15 residues. V lost 5 bases and J lost 0, with 11 bases in between. As DNA, the CDR3 is TGTGCCAGCAGCCGGGCGGGGAGCTCCTACAATGAGCAGTTCTTC. Protein sequence: CASSRAGSSYNEQFF.

This rearrangement joins TRBV12-3 or TRBV12-4 to TRBJ1-1, with D unresolved. The ends were cut back, 3 bases at V and 8 bases at J, with 7 bases in the middle. This CDR3 is 11 amino acids long. The CDR3 coding sequence is TGTGCCAGCAGTTTTACGGAGGAAGCTTTCTTT. This sequence encodes CASSFTEEAFF.

The chain employs TRBV28 and TRBJ2-5, with 7 positions matching TRBD1. The CDR3 extends over 13 amino acids. V was pared by 5 bases and J by 14 bases, with 14 bases of the junction left unmatched. The V gene's germline CDR1 is MDHEN and CDR2 SYDVKM. CDR3 loop: CASSPTPTGRCYF. The DNA for the CDR3 is TGTGCCAGCAGTCCCACCCCGACAGGGCGGTGTTACTTC.

This rearrangement joins TRBV18 to TRBJ2-1; 8 bases align to TRBD1. The ends lost 3 bases at V and 5 bases at J; junction bases unmatched: 3. The germline V gene has CDR1 KGHSH and CDR2 LQKENI. The CDR3 loop spans 14 amino acids. The CDR3 DNA is TGTGCCAGCTCACCTGTGGGACAGGACAATGAGCAGTTCTTC. Its protein is CASSPVGQDNEQFF.

The gene calls are TRBV19 and TRBJ2-7; D may be TRBD2 (5 bases). Trimming cost V 6 bases and J 4 bases, with 7 bases left between them. This CDR3 spans 11 amino acids. Per the germline V gene, CDR1 is LNHDA and CDR2 is SQIVND (reference sequence). The CDR3 sequence: CASREGYEQYF. Here the CDR3 DNA reads TGTGCCAGTAGAGAGGGTTACGAGCAGTACTTC.

The rearrangement joins TRBV28 to TRBJ2-7; 9 bases match TRBD2. V trimming: 3 bases; J trimming: 6 bases; junction bases outside the gene matches: 18. In germline, CDR1 is MDHEN, CDR2 SYDVKM. The CDR3 extends over 18 amino acids. CDR3 bases: TGTGCCAGCAGTTTGGACCTCTCGGTGGTAGCGGGAGTTTTCGAGCAGTACTTC. Amino acids: CASSLDLSVVAGVFEQYF.

V gene TRBV6-5 combines with J gene TRBJ1-6, with D tentatively TRBD1 (5 bases). The CDR3 covers 15 residues. Germline CDR1 is MNHEY and CDR2 is SVGAGI. Deletions cut 9 bases from V and 5 bases from J, with 17 bases between. The DNA of the CDR3 is TGTGCCAGTTTTTCAGGGTTCCACAATAATTCACCCCTCCACTTT. This translates into CASFSGFHNNSPLHF.

This chain links TRBV7-3 with TRBJ1-4; TRBD1 aligns across 9 bases. This CDR3 has 15 residues. Germline CDR1 SGHTA, CDR2 FQGTGA. Trimming removed 5 bases from V and 6 bases from J; junction bases left unmatched: 7. The CDR3 nucleotides are TGTGCCAGCAGCGCGCAGGGACAGGGTGATGAAAAACTGTTTTTT. Translating it yields CASSAQGQGDEKLFF.

This chain joins TRBV7-2 and TRBJ1-5; 7 bases match TRBD1. CDR1 and CDR2 from the germline V gene are SGHTA and FQGNSA. The length of the CDR3 is 13 residues. The ends lost 5 bases at V and 7 bases at J; junction bases unmatched: 5. The CDR3 here is CASSPGTVQPQHF. CDR3 nucleotide sequence: TGTGCCAGCAGCCCAGGGACAGTGCAGCCCCAGCATTTT.

The chain employs TRBV9 and TRBJ1-4; no clear D. This CDR3 is 16 amino acids long. Germline lookup yields CDR1 SGDLS and CDR2 YYNGEE. V lost 0 bases, J lost 0 bases, and 9 bases lay in between. CDR3 in DNA: TGTGCCAGCAGCGTAGCGGGAACCCCAACTAATGAAAAACTGTTTTTT. This codes for CASSVAGTPTNEKLFF. The variable domain in full, completed from reference TRBV9 and TRBJ1-4, reads DSGVTQTPKHLITATGQRVTLRCSPRSGDLSVYWYQQSLDQGLQFLIQYYNGEERAKGNILERFSAQQFPDLHSELNLSSLELGDSALYFCASSVAGTPTNEKLFFGSGTQLSVL.

V gene TRBV4-3 combines with J gene TRBJ2-7; 8 positions agree with TRBD1. Germline lookup yields CDR1 LGHNA and CDR2 YSLEER. With 0 bases clipped from V and 2 bases from J, the junction kept 6 bases outside the gene matches. The CDR3 covers 16 residues. The CDR3 DNA reads TGCGCCAGCAGCCAAGATAGGACAGGGCTCACCTACGAGCAGTACTTC. Its translation: CASSQDRTGLTYEQYF.

This sequence joins TRBV7-8 and TRBJ1-1; 7 nucleotides match TRBD1. From germline, CDR1 is SGHVS and CDR2 FQNEAQ. CDR3 size: 12 residues. V lost 5 bases, J lost 8 bases, and 5 bases stayed unmatched. CDR3 coding DNA: TGTGCCAGCAGCCTCCAACAGGGGGAAGCTTTCTTT. Protein: CASSLQQGEAFF.

The CDR3 is CSVDQGRNQPQHF. CDR3 DNA sequence: TGCAGCGTTGACCAGGGGCGCAATCAGCCCCAGCATTTT. J is TRBJ1-5 and V is TRBV29-1; TRBD1 is a possible D gene (6 bases). Trimming took 3 bases from V and 2 from J, leaving 8 bases between them. Germline V gene data show CDR1 as SQVTM and CDR2 as ANQGSEA. The CDR3 spans 13 residues.

The rearrangement links TRBV5-6 to TRBJ1-2; D unresolved. CDR1 and CDR2 from the germline V gene are SGHDT and YYEEEE. Trimming shortened V by 0 bases and J by 4 bases, and 16 bases separated the two germline ends. The CDR3 length is 16 residues. The CDR3 protein is CASSLDPISGFYGYTF. The CDR3 DNA reads TGTGCCAGCAGCTTGGATCCTATCAGCGGATTCTATGGCTACACCTTC.

J is TRBJ2-7 and V is TRBV5-1, with 8 bases lining up with TRBD1. Germline CDR1 reads SGHRS; CDR2 reads YFSETQ. Trimming cost V 5 bases and J 1 base; bases outside gene matches: 8. The CDR3 length is 15 residues. CDR3 DNA sequence: TGCGCCAGCAGGACCTGGACAGGGATATCCTACGAGCAGTACTTC. Its translation is CASRTWTGISYEQYF.

This rearrangement joins TRBV2 to TRBJ1-1, with TRBD1 matching over 8 bases. The CDR3 has 14 residues. V lost 4 bases and J lost 1; bases outside the gene matches: 2. From germline, CDR1 is SNHLY and CDR2 FYNNEI. The CDR3 spells CASSADRGNTEAFF. DNA of the CDR3: TGTGCCAGCAGTGCCGACAGGGGGAACACTGAAGCTTTCTTT.

The chain couples TRBV7-3 to TRBJ2-7; D may be TRBD2 (5 bases). The V gene's germline CDR1 is SGHTA and CDR2 FQGTGA. V lost 5 bases and J lost 6, with 11 bases in between. The CDR3 spans 12 residues. CDR3 in amino acids: CASSTDRGEQYF. The CDR3 DNA is TGTGCCAGCAGCACAGACCGGGGCGAGCAGTACTTC.

This chain connects TRBV4-3 to TRBJ1-1; 7 positions agree with TRBD1. CDR1 is LGHNA and CDR2 is YSLEER in the germline V gene. The CDR3 is 16 residues long. V was clipped by 0 bases and J by 5 bases; unmatched bases: 9. DNA of the CDR3: TGCGCCAGCAGCCAAGACCAGGGACAGTGGAAAACTGAAGCTTTCTTT. As protein: CASSQDQGQWKTEAFF.

The chain carries TRBV7-9 and TRBJ1-5; D not certain. V dropped 2 bases and J dropped 0 bases, with 8 bases sitting between them. The CDR3 spans 15 residues. CDR1 SEHNR and CDR2 FQNEAQ come from the germline V gene (reference sequence). Here the CDR3 DNA reads TGTGCCAGCAGCTTATCAGGCTATAGCAATCAGCCCCAGCATTTT. Its protein product is CASSLSGYSNQPQHF.

The chain has TRBV15 and TRBJ1-2; 8 positions agree with TRBD1. The J segment lost 3 bases and the V segment lost 9 bases, leaving 12 bases of the junction unmatched. The CDR3 contains 15 residues. Germline V lookup: CDR1 LNHNV, CDR2 YYDKDF (reference sequence). The CDR3 loop is CATRSGQGVDYGYTF. Here the CDR3 DNA reads TGTGCCACTCGATCCGGACAGGGCGTCGACTATGGCTACACCTTC.

The chain links TRBV27 to TRBJ1-4; D remains unclear. The CDR3 extends over 16 amino acids. V shed 6 bases and J shed 11 bases, with 25 bases lying between them. Germline V CDR1 and CDR2: MNHEY, SMNVEV (reference sequence). CDR3 DNA: TGTGCCAGCAGCTCTAAAGGACCCCACCTAGGGAGGAAACTGTTTTTT. Protein product: CASSSKGPHLGRKLFF.

This chain joins TRBV3-1 (or the pseudogene TRBV3-2) and TRBJ2-3, with 7 bases identical to TRBD1. J was trimmed by 1 base and V by 1 base; bases with no gene match: 11. In germline, CDR1 is LGHDT, CDR2 YNNKEL (reference sequence). The CDR3 loop spans 18 amino acids. CDR3 bases: TGTGCCAGCAGCCAAGTAGGGACAGTCCGACGAGGCACAGATACGCAGTATTTT. Translated: CASSQVGTVRRGTDTQYF.

V and J are TRBV7-2 and TRBJ2-3, with D tentatively TRBD2 (7 bases). The germline V gene has CDR1 SGHTA and CDR2 FQGNSA. Trimming removed 0 bases from V and 5 bases from J, with 15 bases in between. The CDR3 has 16 amino acids. The CDR3 here is CASSLAGGPVGDTQYF. CDR3 DNA sequence: TGTGCCAGCAGCTTAGCGGGGGGGCCGGTTGGAGATACGCAGTATTTT.

The J gene is TRBJ2-1, the V gene TRBV28; tentative D call: TRBD1 (6 bases). The germline V and J ends were trimmed by 1 base and 6 bases, with 10 bases remaining between them. The CDR3 loop spans 14 amino acids. Germline V gene lookup returns CDR1 MDHEN and CDR2 SYDVKM. CDR3 protein: CASSLYGQLNEQFF. The CDR3 nucleotides are TGTGCCAGCAGTTTATATGGACAGCTCAATGAGCAGTTCTTC.

V and J are TRBV7-2 and TRBJ2-3, with 7 bases matching TRBD1. Trimming at V came to 4 bases and at J to 6 bases, leaving 13 bases not matched to a gene. Germline loops: CDR1 SGHTA, CDR2 FQGNSA. This CDR3 is built from 16 residues. The CDR3 DNA is TGTGCCAGCAGCTCTCTCCCAGGGACAGAGAAGGATACGCAGTATTTT. Translating gives CASSSLPGTEKDTQYF.

The V and J genes are TRBV4-3 and TRBJ1-2; perhaps TRBD1 as D (5 bases). The CDR3 consists of 16 residues. The V end was cut by 0 bases, the J end by 4 bases, with 15 bases between. Germline V gene lookup returns CDR1 LGHNA and CDR2 YSLEER. The CDR3 protein is CASSQDWGLDRYGYTF. The DNA for the CDR3 is TGCGCCAGCAGCCAAGATTGGGGCCTAGATCGCTATGGCTACACCTTC.

The gene calls are TRBV25-1 and TRBJ1-2, with 8 bases fitting TRBD1. The germline gives CDR1 MGHDK, CDR2 SYGVNS. The CDR3 runs to 17 residues. J lost 0 bases, V lost 0 bases, and 6 bases had no gene match. DNA for the CDR3: TGTGCCAGCAGTGAATACAATCGACAGGGGCCTAACTATGGCTACACCTTC. This encodes CASSEYNRQGPNYGYTF.

The chain recombines TRBV6-5 with TRBJ1-1; tentatively, D is TRBD1 (6 bases). V lost 7 bases and J 5 bases, leaving 17 bases between the germline ends. Germline V CDR1 and CDR2: MNHEY, SVGAGI. The CDR3 sequence is 14 residues long. In DNA, the CDR3 is TGTGCCAGCACGTGGACAGTTCACAATACTGAAGCTTTCTTT. Translation gives CASTWTVHNTEAFF.